This passage covers 21 T cell receptor beta chains from one sample sequenced in a study of identifying expanded T cells in peripheral blood. TCRdb's table, derived via immunoSEQ multiplex PCR, lists solely in-frame clones and lacks some. The sample carries tens of thousands of clones, about nine tenths recorded once. Sequencing used blood. The receptor source for this set is a person aged 18 to 70 in good health.

The chain uses TRBV27 and TRBJ1-3, with D uncertain. This CDR3 region has 14 residues. Germline-derived CDR1 and CDR2 are MNHEY and SMNVEV (reference sequence). V was clipped by 2 bases and J by 2 bases, with 7 bases between them. The CDR3 coding sequence is TGTGCCAGCAGTTTAGGGGTAGCTGGAAACACCATATATTTT. Translated: CASSLGVAGNTIYF.

The gene calls are TRBV6-6 and TRBJ1-2, with 10 bases identical to TRBD1. The junction had 2 bases not matched to a gene; V was cut back by 2 bases and J by 8 bases. Per germline, CDR1 MNHNY and CDR2 SVGAGI (reference sequence). This CDR3 spans 13 amino acids. CDR3 DNA sequence: TGTGCCAGCAGTTACGGGACAGGGGAAGGCTACACCTTC. The encoded protein is CASSYGTGEGYTF.

The J gene is TRBJ1-2, the V gene TRBV5-1; 8 bases are a match to TRBD1. Trimming removed 4 bases from V and 5 bases from J; junction bases left unmatched: 7. Germline V gene lookup returns CDR1 SGHRS and CDR2 YFSETQ. The CDR3 consists of 14 residues. CDR3 in amino acids: CASSIGQGRYGYTF. For the CDR3, the DNA is TGCGCCAGCAGCATTGGACAGGGAAGATATGGCTACACCTTC.

This clone was observed once. The V and J genes are TRBV28 and TRBJ2-7, with D possibly TRBD2 on 6 matching bases. The CDR3 sequence is 18 residues long. The germline CDR1 and CDR2 sequences are MDHEN and SYDVKM. Trimming shortened V by 7 bases and J by 7 bases, and 32 bases separated the two germline ends. The CDR3 DNA reads TGTGCCAGCAATGTAAGGGATTCTGGGACTTATCAGTCAAGGGAGCAGTACTTC. This codes for CASNVRDSGTYQSREQYF.

The CDR3 nucleotides read TGTGCCAGCAGCTTAGGAGGGGACACCGGGGAGCTGTTTTTT. Protein: CASSLGGDTGELFF. This chain connects TRBV13 to TRBJ2-2; a possible D gene is TRBD1 (5 bases). The ends were cut back, 0 bases at V and 3 bases at J, with 5 bases in the middle. The germline V gene encodes CDR1 PRHDT and CDR2 FYEKMQ (reference sequence). This CDR3 has 14 residues.

V is TRBV5-6 and J is TRBJ2-2; D call uncertain. Germline V gene data show CDR1 as SGHDT and CDR2 as YYEEEE. This CDR3 comprises 19 residues. V lost 3 bases to trimming and J lost 0 bases, with 21 bases between them. CDR3 sequence (DNA): TGTGCCAGCAGCTCCCTTAGGAGTCAGAGCCTAGCGAACACCGGGGAGCTGTTTTTT. Residues: CASSSLRSQSLANTGELFF.

The chain has TRBV5-1 and TRBJ1-2; 7 nucleotides align to TRBD1. CDR1 is SGHRS, CDR2 YFSETQ, per germline. Trimming took 7 bases from V and 4 from J; bases not matched to a gene: 7. CDR3 length: 13 residues. The CDR3 DNA reads TGCGCCAGCCGAACAGGGGCCAGCTATGGCTACACCTTC. Translation gives CASRTGASYGYTF. The whole variable domain, remainder taken from reference TRBV5-1 and TRBJ1-2, is KAGVTQTPRYLIKTRGQQVTLSCSPISGHRSVSWYQQTPGQGLQFLFEYFSETQRNKGNFPGRFSGRQFSNSRSEMNVSTLELGDSALYLCASRTGASYGYTFGSGTRLTVV.

The chain combines TRBV21-1 with TRBJ2-3; the D segment call TRBD2 is taken from the table without a DNA check. TRBV21-1 is flagged as a pseudogene. CDR3 size: 16 residues. This chain's CDR3 is CASSKFRRASTDTQYF. The DNA for the CDR3 is TGTGCCAGCAGCAAATTTAGGCGGGCTAGCACAGATACGCAGTATTTT.

J is TRBJ2-1 and V is TRBV7-8, with TRBD2 identical over 11 bases. This CDR3 is 15 amino acids long. V lost 3 bases to trimming and J lost 6 bases; unmatched junction nucleotides: 4. Germline loops: CDR1 SGHVS, CDR2 FQNEAQ. CDR3 bases: TGTGCCAGCAGCTTCGCACTAGCGGGAGTCAATGAGCAGTTCTTC. This sequence encodes CASSFALAGVNEQFF.

The V call is TRBV9, the J call TRBJ2-1, with D possibly called TRBD1 or TRBD2 (6 bases each). This CDR3 spans 14 amino acids. V was trimmed by 2 bases and J by 6 bases, leaving 12 bases between them. The V gene's germline CDR1 is SGDLS and CDR2 YYNGEE. CDR3 DNA: TGTGCCAGCAGCGTGGGGGGACAATCCAATGAGCAGTTCTTC. It yields the protein CASSVGGQSNEQFF.

V and J are TRBV14 and TRBJ2-7, with 11 bases aligning to TRBD1. V gave up 0 bases and J gave up 1 base; unmatched junction bases: 11. The CDR3 length is 19 residues. The germline V gene has CDR1 SGHDN and CDR2 FVKESK. DNA of the CDR3: TGTGCCAGCAGCCAAGATGCCGTCCCCCGGGACAGGGGGTCCTACGAGCAGTACTTC. It codes for CASSQDAVPRDRGSYEQYF. The full variable domain, its missing parts supplied by reference TRBV14 and TRBJ2-7, is EAGVTQFPSHSVIEKGQTVTLRCDPISGHDNLYWYRRVMGKEIKFLLHFVKESKQDESGMPNNRFLAERTGGTYSTLKVQPAELEDSGVYFCASSQDAVPRDRGSYEQYFGPGTRLTVT.

The chain recombines TRBV15 with TRBJ1-5, with D possibly TRBD1 on 5 matching bases. Germline V lookup: CDR1 LNHNV, CDR2 YYDKDF (reference sequence). The CDR3 has 16 residues. Trimming took 0 bases from V and 2 from J, leaving 11 bases between them. In nucleotides, the CDR3 is TGTGCCACCAGCAGAGATCGTCAGGGTGGCAATCAGCCCCAGCATTTT. Amino acids: CATSRDRQGGNQPQHF.

In its sample, this clone was seen once. The rearrangement joins TRBV9 to TRBJ2-7, with 7 bases aligning to TRBD2. V dropped 3 bases and J dropped 6; count of bases not matched to a gene: 9. Germline V gene sequence: CDR1 SGDLS, CDR2 YYNGEE. The CDR3 contains 14 residues. Here the CDR3 DNA reads TGTGCCAGCAGCGCTGGGGGGGTTGAGGGCGAGCAGTACTTC. This encodes CASSAGGVEGEQYF.

The rearrangement links TRBV28 to TRBJ1-1; D ambiguous. The V gene's germline CDR1 is MDHEN and CDR2 SYDVKM. This CDR3 is 15 amino acids long. The V and J ends lost 2 bases and 4 bases respectively, with 14 bases between them. The CDR3 nucleotides are TGTGCCAGCAGTTTAGTCGGGCGGTCGGGCACTGAAGCTTTCTTT. Amino acid sequence: CASSLVGRSGTEAFF.

The table lists this clone with a count of one. The chain recombines TRBV5-1 with TRBJ2-7; D gene unclear. Germline CDR1 reads SGHRS; CDR2 reads YFSETQ. The V gene lost 4 bases and the J gene lost 6 bases, with 20 bases spanning the gap. The CDR3 is 15 residues long. In nucleotides, the CDR3 is TGCGCCAGCAGCCTCAATCTGGGTACAGCCCGCGAGCAGTACTTC. It specifies CASSLNLGTAREQYF.

V and J are TRBV30 and TRBJ2-7; D gene uncertain. The V and J ends lost 4 bases and 6 bases respectively, with 10 bases between them. The germline gives CDR1 GTSNPN, CDR2 SVGIG (reference sequence). CDR3 length equals 11 residues. The CDR3 coding sequence is TGTGCCTGGACCTTGGGCGGCGAGCAGTACTTC. As protein: CAWTLGGEQYF.

The genes are TRBV18 and TRBJ2-1, with D possibly matching TRBD2 (6 bases). V lost 3 bases and J lost 6, with 9 bases in between. The germline gives CDR1 KGHSH, CDR2 LQKENI. This CDR3 is built from 13 residues. In nucleotides, the CDR3 is TGTGCCAGCTCACCGACGACTAGCAATGAGCAGTTCTTC. This gives the protein CASSPTTSNEQFF.

This clone showed up many times. J is TRBJ2-1 and V is TRBV6-4; 11 bases fit TRBD2. The V and J ends lost 5 bases and 7 bases, in that order; junction bases with no gene match: 4. This CDR3 has 14 amino acids. Germline CDR1 reads MRHNA; CDR2 reads SNTAGT. CDR3 sequence: CASSTSGGTNEQFF. DNA of the CDR3: TGTGCCAGCAGTACTAGCGGGGGTACGAATGAGCAGTTCTTC.

This chain links TRBV5-1 with TRBJ1-1; D is unresolved. The CDR3 is 11 amino acids. CDR1 is SGHRS and CDR2 is YFSETQ in the germline V gene. The ends were cut back, 7 bases at V and 6 bases at J, with 10 bases in the middle. The CDR3 sequence is CASGRVAEAFF. CDR3 nucleotide sequence: TGCGCCAGCGGGAGGGTCGCTGAAGCTTTCTTT. The full variable domain, in which reference TRBV5-1 and TRBJ1-1 provide the parts outside the CDR3, is KAGVTQTPRYLIKTRGQQVTLSCSPISGHRSVSWYQQTPGQGLQFLFEYFSETQRNKGNFPGRFSGRQFSNSRSEMNVSTLELGDSALYLCASGRVAEAFFGQGTRLTVV.

The rearrangement joins TRBV9 to TRBJ2-3; a weak D match, TRBD1 (7 bases). Germline assignment: CDR1 SGDLS and CDR2 YYNGEE. V dropped 3 bases and J dropped 7 bases, with 24 bases sitting between them. The CDR3 has 17 amino acids. CDR3 sequence reads: CASSGTPGGSGGNTQYF. The CDR3 DNA is TGTGCCAGCAGCGGCACGCCAGGGGGGAGCGGAGGAAATACGCAGTATTTT. The variable domain in full, completed from reference TRBV9 and TRBJ2-3, reads DSGVTQTPKHLITATGQRVTLRCSPRSGDLSVYWYQQSLDQGLQFLIQYYNGEERAKGNILERFSAQQFPDLHSELNLSSLELGDSALYFCASSGTPGGSGGNTQYFGPGTRLTVL.

The chain carries TRBV6-6 and TRBJ1-2; no clear D. The CDR3 is 13 residues long. Trimming removed 6 bases at V and 6 bases at J, with 14 bases between. CDR1 and CDR2 (germline): MNHNY, SVGAGI (reference sequence). The CDR3 sequence is CASRVPSPHGYTF. CDR3 nucleotides: TGTGCCAGCAGGGTCCCCTCCCCTCATGGCTACACCTTC.